Described below is a single T cell receptor beta chain sequence and its context. Sequencing used immunoSEQ multiplex PCR; TCRdb keeps in-frame clones, though not all of them. The table records around 330,000 clones, roughly 85% of them present only once. The sample originates from a study of blood T cell repertoires in COVID-19. The CDR3 loop spans 16 amino acids. CDR1 and CDR2 (germline): LGHNA, YNFKEQ. Trimming at V came to 0 bases and at J to 7 bases, leaving 6 bases not matched to a gene. The V and J genes are TRBV4-2 and TRBJ1-6; 7 positions match TRBD1. The receptor comes from a woman under 40 who had been exposed to COVID-19. The sequencing input was PBMCs or T cells enriched from blood (not recorded which). The CDR3 here is CASSQDQQGWNSPLHF. CDR3 DNA: TGTGCCAGCAGCCAAGATCAACAGGGGTGGAATTCACCCCTCCACTTT.